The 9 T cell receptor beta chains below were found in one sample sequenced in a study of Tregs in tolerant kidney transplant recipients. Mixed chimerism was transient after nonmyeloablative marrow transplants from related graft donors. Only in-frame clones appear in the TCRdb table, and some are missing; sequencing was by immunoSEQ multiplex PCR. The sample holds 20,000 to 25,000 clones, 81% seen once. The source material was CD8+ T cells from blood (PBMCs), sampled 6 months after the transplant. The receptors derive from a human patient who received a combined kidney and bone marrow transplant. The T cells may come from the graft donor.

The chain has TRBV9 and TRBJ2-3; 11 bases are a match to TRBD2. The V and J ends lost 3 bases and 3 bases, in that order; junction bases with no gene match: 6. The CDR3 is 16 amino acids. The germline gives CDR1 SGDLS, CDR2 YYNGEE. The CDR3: CASSAASGGMTDTQYF. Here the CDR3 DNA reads TGTGCCAGCAGCGCCGCTAGCGGGGGGATGACAGATACGCAGTATTTT.

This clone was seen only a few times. CDR3 nucleotide sequence: TGTGCCAGCACCTTCGCGACAGGCTCTGGAAACACCATATATTTT. Protein sequence: CASTFATGSGNTIYF. The V call is TRBV5-5, the J call TRBJ1-3; tentative D call: TRBD1 (6 bases). Germline V gene sequence: CDR1 SGHKS, CDR2 YYEKEE (reference sequence). V gave up 6 bases and J gave up 0 bases, with 13 bases separating them. The CDR3 is made up of 15 amino acids. Filled out from reference TRBV5-5 and TRBJ1-3, the complete variable domain reads DAGVTQSPTHLIKTRGQQVTLRCSPISGHKSVSWYQQVLGQGPQFIFQYYEKEERGRGNFPDRFSARQFPNYSSELNVNALLLGDSALYLCASTFATGSGNTIYFGEGSWLTVV.

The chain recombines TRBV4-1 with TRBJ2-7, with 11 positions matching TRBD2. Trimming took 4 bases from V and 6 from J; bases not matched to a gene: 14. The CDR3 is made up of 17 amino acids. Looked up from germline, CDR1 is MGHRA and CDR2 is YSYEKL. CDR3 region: CASSRRLAGSRVAEQYF. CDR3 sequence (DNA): TGCGCCAGCAGCCGACGACTAGCGGGAAGTAGGGTGGCCGAGCAGTACTTC.

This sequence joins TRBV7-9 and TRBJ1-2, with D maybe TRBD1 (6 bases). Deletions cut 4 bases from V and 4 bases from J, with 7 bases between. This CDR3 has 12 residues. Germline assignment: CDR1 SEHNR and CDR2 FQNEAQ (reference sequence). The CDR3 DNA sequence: TGTGCCAGCAGCTCGGACAGCTATGGCTACACCTTC. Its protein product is CASSSDSYGYTF.

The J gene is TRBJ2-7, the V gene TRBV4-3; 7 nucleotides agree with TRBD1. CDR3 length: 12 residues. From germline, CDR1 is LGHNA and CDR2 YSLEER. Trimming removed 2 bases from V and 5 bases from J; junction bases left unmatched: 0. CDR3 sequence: CASSQQGDEQYF. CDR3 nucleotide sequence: TGCGCCAGCAGCCAACAGGGGGACGAGCAGTACTTC.

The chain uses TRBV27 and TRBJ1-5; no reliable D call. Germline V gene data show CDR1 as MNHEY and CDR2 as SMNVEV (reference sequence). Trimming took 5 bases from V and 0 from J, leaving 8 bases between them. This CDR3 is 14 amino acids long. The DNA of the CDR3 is TGTGCCAGCAGTCGCGGGCATAGCAATCAGCCCCAGCATTTT. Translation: CASSRGHSNQPQHF.

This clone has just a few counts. CDR3 protein: CASSLGRGRDEKLFF. In DNA form, the CDR3 reads TGTGCCAGCAGCTTGGGAAGGGGGAGGGATGAAAAACTGTTTTTT. The J gene is TRBJ1-4, the V gene TRBV5-4, with D maybe TRBD1 (6 bases). Per the germline V gene, CDR1 is SGHNT and CDR2 is YYREEE (reference sequence). The CDR3 is 15 amino acids. Trimming pared 0 bases from V and 6 bases from J, leaving 12 bases between.

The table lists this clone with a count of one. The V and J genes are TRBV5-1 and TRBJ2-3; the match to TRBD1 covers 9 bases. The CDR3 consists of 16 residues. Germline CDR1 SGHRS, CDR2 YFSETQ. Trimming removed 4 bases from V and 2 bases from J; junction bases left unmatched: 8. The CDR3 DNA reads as TGCGCCAGCAGCCAAACAGGGGGCTATGTCACAGATACGCAGTATTTT. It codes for CASSQTGGYVTDTQYF. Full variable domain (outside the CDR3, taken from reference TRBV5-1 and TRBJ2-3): KAGVTQTPRYLIKTRGQQVTLSCSPISGHRSVSWYQQTPGQGLQFLFEYFSETQRNKGNFPGRFSGRQFSNSRSEMNVSTLELGDSALYLCASSQTGGYVTDTQYFGPGTRLTVL.

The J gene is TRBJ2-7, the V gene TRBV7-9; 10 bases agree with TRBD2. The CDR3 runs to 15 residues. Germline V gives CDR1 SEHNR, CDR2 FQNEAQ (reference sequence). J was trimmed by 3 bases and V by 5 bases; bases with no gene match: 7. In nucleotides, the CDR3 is TGTGCCAGCAGCCGTACCGCTAGCGGGAGCTACGAGCAGTACTTC. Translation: CASSRTASGSYEQYF.